This TCR beta chain emerged from a study of T cell repertoires in cytomegalovirus infection. Study-level background: Evidence of both CMV infection and a matching HLA type came from public TCR beta signatures. Findings of the study overall: The ex vivo response was dominated by HLA-C-restricted CMV-specific TCR beta clonotypes. Identification of carriers of CMV plus the relevant HLA was achieved through cumulative public TCR beta family frequency.

TCRdb reanalysed the reads using MiXCR and keeps one entry per CDR3 protein. The table includes 570,000 or so distinct CDR3 sequences, 35% to 50% detected once. This clonotype was counted between two and nine times. What it recognizes is unknown. Unmatched junction bases numbered 10, after V lost 4 bases and J lost 6 bases. CDR1 and CDR2 from the germline V gene are SGHVS and FNYEAQ. The CDR3 has 16 amino acids. The sequences come from cultured PBMCs, collected from culture after CMV antigen stimulation. This chain uses TRBV7-6 with TRBJ1-4, with TRBD1 matching 8 bases. The receptor's source is a human donor in good health (CMV status not recorded). Some clones in this sample may be carry-over from other donors' samples. CDR3 bases: TGTGCCAGCAGCTCACCCGGGACAGGTTTTGATGAAAAACTGTTTTTT. Translation gives CASSSPGTGFDEKLFF.